Given below is one TCR beta chain in context. This entry belongs to a study of early T cells in non-severe SARS-CoV-2 infection. TCRdb recomputed calls from the 5' RACE reads with MiXCR, one row per CDR3 protein. The table lists approximately 81,000 distinct CDR3 sequences, approximately 13% of them singletons. The CDR3 contains 13 residues. Trimming pared 8 bases from V and 4 bases from J, leaving 14 bases between. Germline CDR1 is WNHNN and CDR2 is SYGVQD (reference sequence). This chain uses TRBV10-1 with TRBJ1-1; perhaps TRBD1 as D (6 bases). Sequenced: whole blood. The TCR sequence derives from an adult who was a healthcare worker with PCR-confirmed SARS-CoV-2 infection or an uninfected control (not recorded which). The CDR3 coding sequence is TGCGCCAGCCAAACAGGGAGGAGCACTGAAGCTTTCTTT. Residues: CASQTGRSTEAFF.